This T cell receptor (beta chain) was captured in a study of T cell repertoires in cytomegalovirus infection. TCRdb processed the reads anew with MiXCR; each CDR3 protein has one entry. In the table there are some 450,000 distinct CDR3 sequences, roughly 30% of which are singletons. This CDR3 region has 18 residues. J gave up 0 bases and V 7 bases, and 15 bases lay outside the gene matches. CDR1 and CDR2 from the germline V gene are MNHNS and SASEGT. The sequence came from a human donor in good health (CMV status not recorded). Some clones in this sample may be carry-over from other donors' samples. The chain carries TRBV6-1 and TRBJ1-1, with 9 bases matching TRBD1. The specimen was PBMCs. The CDR3 region is CASITLGQGWRLNTEAFF. The CDR3 DNA reads TGTGCCAGCATTACCCTCGGACAGGGGTGGAGGCTGAACACTGAAGCTTTCTTT.